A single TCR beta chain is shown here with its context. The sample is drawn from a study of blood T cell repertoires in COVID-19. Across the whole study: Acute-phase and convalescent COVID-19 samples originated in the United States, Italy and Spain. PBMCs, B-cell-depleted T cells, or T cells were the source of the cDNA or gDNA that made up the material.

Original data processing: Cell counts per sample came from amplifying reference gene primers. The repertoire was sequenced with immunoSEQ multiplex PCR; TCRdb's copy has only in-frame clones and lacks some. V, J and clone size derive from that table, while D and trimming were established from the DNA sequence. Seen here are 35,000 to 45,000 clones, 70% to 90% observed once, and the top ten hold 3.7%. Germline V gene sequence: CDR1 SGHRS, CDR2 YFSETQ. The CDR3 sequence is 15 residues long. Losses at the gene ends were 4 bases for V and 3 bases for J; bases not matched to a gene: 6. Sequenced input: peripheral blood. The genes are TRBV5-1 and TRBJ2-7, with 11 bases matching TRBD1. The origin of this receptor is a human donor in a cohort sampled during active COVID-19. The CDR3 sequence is CASSTGDRGYYEQYF. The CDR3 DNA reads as TGCGCCAGCAGCACAGGGGACAGGGGGTACTACGAGCAGTACTTC.